These 26 T cell receptor beta chains were all obtained from the same sample, sequenced in a study of PD-1 blockade in classical Hodgkin lymphoma. Sequencing was performed with immunoSEQ multiplex PCR; in TCRdb, only in-frame clones are kept and a portion is missing. The sample includes around 45,000 clones, approximately 70% of them seen just once. Each patient's relapse followed autologous stem cell transplantation, and brentuximab vedotin exposure varied. The material was peripheral blood mononuclear cells (PBMCs), obtained before the second cycle of nivolumab. All receptors come from a human donor with classical Hodgkin lymphoma.

The chain links TRBV7-9 to TRBJ1-1, with D possibly TRBD1 on 5 matching bases. CDR3 length: 13 amino acids. Germline V gene lookup returns CDR1 SEHNR and CDR2 FQNEAQ (reference sequence). V was pared by 2 bases and J by 3 bases, with 7 bases between. CDR3 DNA: TGTGCCAGCAGCTTAATAGGGGACACTGAAGCTTTCTTT. It is translated as CASSLIGDTEAFF.

The V and J genes are TRBV28 and TRBJ2-7; the match to TRBD2 covers 11 bases. The germline CDR1 and CDR2 sequences are MDHEN and SYDVKM. V was clipped by 6 bases and J by 3 bases; unmatched bases: 4. The CDR3 covers 14 residues. CDR3 loop: CASRLAGEVYEQYF. In DNA, the CDR3 is TGTGCCAGCAGACTAGCGGGAGAGGTCTACGAGCAGTACTTC.

The rearrangement uses TRBV27 and TRBJ1-1; D gene unclear. In germline, CDR1 is MNHEY, CDR2 SMNVEV (reference sequence). This CDR3 has 17 amino acids. V lost 8 bases and J 1 base, leaving 23 bases between the germline ends. The CDR3 region is CASRPLSIAHKNTEAFF. Written as DNA, the CDR3 is TGTGCCAGCCGTCCATTATCGATCGCTCACAAGAACACTGAAGCTTTCTTT.

The V and J genes are TRBV6-1 and TRBJ2-3; D unresolved. CDR3 length: 16 residues. With 2 bases removed from V and 1 base from J, the gap between germline ends came to 13 bases. Germline-derived CDR1 and CDR2 are MNHNS and SASEGT. Written as DNA, the CDR3 is TGTGCCAGCAGTGAATCGGGCGGTAGTCGCACAGATACGCAGTATTTT. Residues: CASSESGGSRTDTQYF.

The chain has TRBV5-6 and TRBJ1-2; TRBD1 matches at 8 bases. Germline CDR1 is SGHDT and CDR2 is YYEEEE. The CDR3 runs 17 residues. J was trimmed by 4 bases and V by 4 bases; bases with no gene match: 15. The CDR3 is CASSPNSRTGKIYGYTF. CDR3 in DNA: TGTGCCAGCAGCCCAAACTCCCGGACAGGGAAAATCTATGGCTACACCTTC.

The chain couples TRBV30 to TRBJ1-1, with 7 bases that match TRBD1. Germline CDR1 reads GTSNPN; CDR2 reads SVGIG (reference sequence). The CDR3 is made up of 12 amino acids. Here the CDR3 reads CAHGTETTEAFF. CDR3 DNA: TGTGCTCACGGGACAGAGACCACTGAAGCTTTCTTT.

This chain connects TRBV5-1 to TRBJ2-7; 9 bases map to TRBD1. Germline V gives CDR1 SGHRS, CDR2 YFSETQ. The CDR3 spans 17 residues. Losses at the gene ends were 0 bases for V and 3 bases for J; bases not matched to a gene: 10. The CDR3: CASSLALQGQGIYEQYF. CDR3 coding DNA: TGCGCCAGCAGCTTGGCTCTTCAGGGACAGGGAATCTACGAGCAGTACTTC.

The genes are TRBV29-1 and TRBJ2-5; 8 bases match TRBD1. CDR1 is SQVTM, CDR2 ANQGSEA, per germline. The CDR3 has 14 residues. With 8 bases clipped from V and 7 bases from J, the junction kept 15 bases outside the gene matches. The CDR3 protein is CSLRGQETGRTQYF. The CDR3 DNA follows: TGCAGCCTACGGGGACAGGAGACAGGTCGGACCCAGTACTTC.

This chain joins TRBV29-1 and TRBJ1-4; the D is unclear. CDR3 length: 12 amino acids. Trimming cost V 5 bases and J 7 bases, with 11 bases left between them. Germline values: CDR1 SQVTM, CDR2 ANQGSEA. The CDR3, as DNA: TGCAGCGTTCGCGGAGAGGGTGAAAAACTGTTTTTT. This translates into CSVRGEGEKLFF.

CDR3 amino acids: CAWKSRVFAGNTIYF. For the CDR3, the DNA is TGTGCCTGGAAGTCCAGGGTTTTTGCTGGAAACACCATATATTTT. This chain uses TRBV30 with TRBJ1-3, with D possibly being TRBD1 (5 bases). The CDR3 is 15 amino acids. The V gene's germline CDR1 is GTSNPN and CDR2 SVGIG (reference sequence). Deletions cut 4 bases from V and 2 bases from J, with 15 bases between.

This clone has just a few counts. This rearrangement joins TRBV9 to TRBJ2-5; D remains ambiguous. The CDR3 is made up of 14 amino acids. V gave up 0 bases and J gave up 7 bases, with 13 bases separating them. CDR1 is SGDLS, CDR2 YYNGEE, per germline. This CDR3 is CASSVEGSWGTQYF. CDR3 bases: TGTGCCAGCAGCGTAGAAGGCAGTTGGGGGACCCAGTACTTC.

The rearrangement uses TRBV27 and TRBJ1-1; perhaps TRBD1 as D (5 bases). CDR1 MNHEY and CDR2 SMNVEV come from the germline V gene (reference sequence). The CDR3 runs to 14 residues. V was pared by 1 base and J by 7 bases, with 13 bases between. CDR3 sequence reads: CASSLFPGIDEAFF. The CDR3 coding sequence is TGTGCCAGCAGTTTATTCCCAGGGATAGATGAAGCTTTCTTT.

The CDR3 nucleotides read TGTGCCAGCAGCTTACGGGAGGGATTGAACACTGAAGCTTTCTTT. It codes for CASSLREGLNTEAFF. V usage is TRBV7-8 and J usage is TRBJ1-1; D not resolved. The CDR3 length is 15 residues. Germline CDR1 is SGHVS and CDR2 is FQNEAQ. V lost 2 bases and J lost 0, with 10 bases in between.

The V and J genes are TRBV27 and TRBJ2-7; D possibly corresponds to TRBD1 (6 bases). Germline V gene sequence: CDR1 MNHEY, CDR2 SMNVEV (reference sequence). The V and J ends lost 5 bases and 0 bases respectively, with 17 bases between them. CDR3 length: 16 residues. The CDR3 nucleotides are TGTGCCAGCAGTCGGTCTTCAGGGGATTACTCCTACGAGCAGTACTTC. Protein product: CASSRSSGDYSYEQYF.

The V call is TRBV4-3, the J call TRBJ2-2; 14 bases agree with TRBD2. J gave up 0 bases and V 3 bases, and 9 bases lay outside the gene matches. The CDR3 is 20 amino acids. The germline CDR1 and CDR2 sequences are LGHNA and YSLEER. This CDR3 is CASSQGPGTSGGANTGELFF. CDR3 sequence (DNA): TGCGCCAGCAGCCAGGGCCCAGGGACTAGCGGGGGCGCGAACACCGGGGAGCTGTTTTTT.

J is TRBJ1-5 and V is TRBV7-9, with D maybe TRBD1 (5 bases). V was trimmed by 1 base and J by 4 bases, leaving 8 bases between them. Germline V lookup: CDR1 SEHNR, CDR2 FQNEAQ (reference sequence). There are 14 residues in the CDR3. The CDR3 protein is CASSLDKGNQPQHF. The CDR3 region has the DNA TGTGCCAGCAGCTTAGACAAGGGGAATCAGCCCCAGCATTTT.

The V and J genes are TRBV6-1 and TRBJ1-1; no clear D gene. The V end lost 0 bases, the J end lost 11 bases, and 16 bases lay between the germline ends. The CDR3 contains 14 residues. Germline V gene data show CDR1 as MNHNS and CDR2 as SASEGT. The CDR3 DNA reads as TGTGCCAGCAGTGAAGCGCTTCGAGGGTCTACGGCTTTCTTT. It yields the protein CASSEALRGSTAFF.

J is TRBJ1-2 and V is TRBV30, with D unresolved. V lost 2 bases to trimming and J lost 12 bases, with 13 bases between them. Germline CDR1 and CDR2: GTSNPN and SVGIG (reference sequence). There are 11 residues in the CDR3. CDR3 DNA sequence: TGTGCCTGGAGTTTGACCGCGAATAACACCTTC. Translated: CAWSLTANNTF.

This chain links TRBV6-5 with TRBJ1-1, with D possibly matching TRBD1 (6 bases). V dropped 0 bases and J dropped 4 bases, with 9 bases sitting between them. The germline CDR1 and CDR2 sequences are MNHEY and SVGAGI. This CDR3 is built from 14 residues. CDR3 sequence: CASSYSVGGTEAFF. The CDR3 nucleotides read TGTGCCAGCAGTTACTCGGTAGGGGGCACTGAAGCTTTCTTT.

This clone appeared once. The chain combines TRBV7-9 with TRBJ2-3, with a tentative D call TRBD2 (5 bases). CDR3 length: 16 amino acids. Germline V gene lookup returns CDR1 SEHNR and CDR2 FQNEAQ (reference sequence). V was pared by 1 base and J by 0 bases, with 11 bases between. In DNA form, the CDR3 reads TGTGCCAGCAGCTTAGTGGGGAAGCGGAGCACAGATACGCAGTATTTT. Its protein product is CASSLVGKRSTDTQYF.

The genes are TRBV6-6 and TRBJ2-3; D tentatively fits TRBD1 or TRBD2 (5 bases each). CDR3 length: 16 residues. Germline-derived CDR1 and CDR2 are MNHNY and SVGAGI (reference sequence). V was pared by 0 bases and J by 5 bases, with 15 bases between. CDR3 DNA sequence: TGTGCCAGCAGTTACTCGAGGGTCAGCCAGGGAGATACGCAGTATTTT. Translation: CASSYSRVSQGDTQYF.

The V call is TRBV4-3, the J call TRBJ2-7, with 8 bases that match TRBD1. The CDR3 has 15 residues. Germline V gene data show CDR1 as LGHNA and CDR2 as YSLEER. J lost 3 bases, V lost 0 bases, and 4 bases had no gene match. The CDR3 coding sequence is TGCGCCAGCAGCCAAGATACAGGGACAGGCTACGAGCAGTACTTC. This encodes CASSQDTGTGYEQYF.

This chain joins TRBV11-2 and TRBJ1-5; D gene unclear. This CDR3 comprises 15 residues. Trimming cost V 5 bases and J 3 bases, with 14 bases left between them. Germline loops: CDR1 SGHAT, CDR2 FQNNGV. The CDR3 is CASSLSGGHNQPQHF. In DNA form, the CDR3 reads TGTGCCAGCAGCCTGAGTGGAGGCCACAATCAGCCCCAGCATTTT. The complete variable domain, with remaining parts taken from reference TRBV11-2 and TRBJ1-5, reads EAGVAQSPRYKIIEKRQSVAFWCNPISGHATLYWYQQILGQGPKLLIQFQNNGVVDDSQLPKDRFSAERLKGVDSTLKIQPAKLEDSAVYLCASSLSGGHNQPQHFGDGTRLSIL.

The chain employs TRBV7-2 and TRBJ1-2; TRBD1 is a possible D gene (5 bases). Trimming pared 5 bases from V and 8 bases from J, leaving 15 bases between. The CDR3 runs 13 residues. Germline CDR1 SGHTA, CDR2 FQGNSA. The chain's CDR3 is CASSPGPGHGYTF. As DNA, the CDR3 is TGTGCCAGCAGCCCCGGTCCAGGGCACGGCTACACCTTC.

This clone was seen a handful of times. V gene TRBV6-5 combines with J gene TRBJ1-1; no reliable D call. CDR1 is MNHEY and CDR2 is SVGAGI in the germline V gene. The V gene lost 1 base and the J gene lost 1 base, with 4 bases spanning the gap. This CDR3 spans 13 amino acids. The CDR3 DNA follows: TGTGCCAGCAGTTACTTCAGGAACACTGAAGCTTTCTTT. Translated: CASSYFRNTEAFF.

The chain carries TRBV9 and TRBJ2-1; no firm D call. The V and J ends lost 2 bases and 7 bases respectively, with 7 bases between them. The germline CDR1 and CDR2 sequences are SGDLS and YYNGEE. The CDR3 length is 12 residues. The CDR3 loop reads CASSVMGNEQFF. The CDR3 nucleotides read TGTGCCAGCAGCGTTATGGGAAATGAGCAGTTCTTC.